This is a list of T cell receptor beta chains from one sample in a study of CD8+ T cells in alopecia areata. TCRdb's copy holds only in-frame clones and misses some; the assay was immunoSEQ multiplex PCR. This table holds 150,000 to 200,000 clones, roughly 60% found once. The starting material was CD4+ T cells sorted from blood, obtained at week 24, from a patient treated with tofacitinib. All receptors come from a human donor with alopecia areata. Both conserved end residues are part of each CDR3. Each record gives: CDR3 protein, CDR3 DNA, D gene, J gene, V gene, clone size. D genes are given only for firm matches. A clone size is listed for some rows: how often the clone was seen (once, few, many), or a class if it is expanded.

cdr3_aa: CASSLDRATEAFF; cdr3_nt: TGCGCCAGCAGTTTGGACAGGGCTACTGAAGCTTTCTTT; d_call: TRBD1; j_call: TRBJ1-1; v_call: TRBV5-1; clone_size: NA
cdr3_aa: CASRGQGYSYNEQFF; cdr3_nt: TGTGCCAGCAGGGGCCAGGGTTACTCCTACAATGAGCAGTTCTTC; d_call: NA; j_call: TRBJ2-1; v_call: TRBV2; clone_size: NA
cdr3_aa: CASAGSSPGTQYF; cdr3_nt: TGTGCCAGCGCGGGAAGTTCCCCCGGTACGCAGTATTTT; d_call: NA; j_call: TRBJ2-3; v_call: TRBV13; clone_size: NA
cdr3_aa: CASSGLDSPLHF; cdr3_nt: TGTGCCAGCAGTGGGTTGGATTCACCCCTCCACTTT; d_call: NA; j_call: TRBJ1-6; v_call: TRBV2; clone_size: NA
cdr3_aa: CASSPDSRSYNEQFF; cdr3_nt: TGTGCCAGCAGCCCGGACTCTCGCTCCTACAATGAGCAGTTCTTC; d_call: NA; j_call: TRBJ2-1; v_call: TRBV7-9; clone_size: few
cdr3_aa: CASSQGSNQPQHF; cdr3_nt: TGCGCCAGCTCACAGGGTAGCAATCAGCCCCAGCATTTT; d_call: NA; j_call: TRBJ1-5; v_call: TRBV5-1; clone_size: NA
cdr3_aa: CASSREGGSGTNEQFF; cdr3_nt: TGTGCCAGTAGTCGAGAAGGGGGAAGCGGGACGAATGAGCAGTTCTTC; d_call: NA; j_call: TRBJ2-1; v_call: TRBV19; clone_size: few
cdr3_aa: CASSSLPAGELFF; cdr3_nt: TGTGCCAGCAGCTCTCTCCCCGCCGGGGAGCTGTTTTTT; d_call: NA; j_call: TRBJ2-2; v_call: TRBV5-4; clone_size: NA
cdr3_aa: CASSQDLTGDGGYTF; cdr3_nt: TGCGCCAGCAGCCAAGATTTGACAGGGGATGGAGGCTACACCTTC; d_call: TRBD1; j_call: TRBJ1-2; v_call: TRBV4-3; clone_size: NA
cdr3_aa: CASSLDPGGPGDTQYF; cdr3_nt: TGTGCCAGCAGCTTAGACCCGGGAGGGCCGGGAGATACGCAGTATTTT; d_call: TRBD2; j_call: TRBJ2-3; v_call: TRBV5-4; clone_size: NA
cdr3_aa: CASSFTPGTGELFF; cdr3_nt: TGCGCCAGCAGCTTTACACCGGGAACCGGGGAGCTGTTTTTT; d_call: NA; j_call: TRBJ2-2; v_call: TRBV5-1; clone_size: few
cdr3_aa: CASSWDGQGSYEQYF; cdr3_nt: TGCGCCAGCAGCTGGGACGGGCAGGGGAGCTACGAGCAGTACTTC; d_call: NA; j_call: TRBJ2-7; v_call: TRBV5-1; clone_size: few
cdr3_aa: CASKAGGYEQYF; cdr3_nt: TGTGCCAGCAAGGCAGGGGGCTACGAGCAGTACTTC; d_call: TRBD1; j_call: TRBJ2-7; v_call: TRBV2; clone_size: NA
cdr3_aa: CAISESPAGSTDTQYF; cdr3_nt: TGTGCCATCAGTGAGTCGCCAGCGGGAAGCACAGATACGCAGTATTTT; d_call: TRBD2; j_call: TRBJ2-3; v_call: TRBV10-3; clone_size: NA
cdr3_aa: CASSLLKHGGNSGANVLTF; cdr3_nt: TGCGCCAGCAGCCTACTCAAACATGGAGGGAACTCTGGGGCCAACGTCCTGACTTTC; d_call: NA; j_call: TRBJ2-6; v_call: TRBV4-1; clone_size: NA
cdr3_aa: CASSMVTGGQPQHF; cdr3_nt: TGCGCCAGCAGCATGGTGACAGGGGGTCAGCCCCAGCATTTT; d_call: TRBD1; j_call: TRBJ1-5; v_call: TRBV5-1; clone_size: few
cdr3_aa: CASSFDNLQETQYF; cdr3_nt: TGTGCCAGCAGCTTTGATAATCTCCAAGAGACCCAGTACTTC; d_call: NA; j_call: TRBJ2-5; v_call: TRBV7-2; clone_size: NA
cdr3_aa: CAISDVSTDTQYF; cdr3_nt: TGTGCCATCAGTGACGTAAGCACAGATACGCAGTATTTT; d_call: NA; j_call: TRBJ2-3; v_call: TRBV10-3; clone_size: NA
cdr3_aa: CASSLSPSGSSYEQYF; cdr3_nt: TGTGCCAGCAGCTTAAGCCCTAGCGGAAGCTCCTACGAGCAGTACTTC; d_call: TRBD2; j_call: TRBJ2-7; v_call: TRBV7-9; clone_size: NA
cdr3_aa: CASSPSSGQDYEQYF; cdr3_nt: TGTGCCAGCAGCCCCTCCTCGGGACAGGACTACGAGCAGTACTTC; d_call: TRBD1; j_call: TRBJ2-7; v_call: TRBV4-2; clone_size: NA
cdr3_aa: CSVAQGAYEQYF; cdr3_nt: TGCAGCGTTGCACAGGGCGCCTACGAGCAGTACTTC; d_call: NA; j_call: TRBJ2-7; v_call: TRBV29-1; clone_size: few
cdr3_aa: CASSREGPSSPLHF; cdr3_nt: TGTGCCAGCAGCCGAGAGGGCCCCTCTTCACCCCTCCACTTT; d_call: NA; j_call: TRBJ1-6; v_call: TRBV7-3; clone_size: few
cdr3_aa: CSATDTEQFF; cdr3_nt: TGCAGTGCCACGGACACAGAGCAGTTCTTC; d_call: NA; j_call: TRBJ2-1; v_call: TRBV20-1; clone_size: NA
cdr3_aa: CASSTEGGRSTDTQYF; cdr3_nt: TGTGCCAGCAGCACCGAGGGCGGGCGAAGCACAGATACGCAGTATTTT; d_call: NA; j_call: TRBJ2-3; v_call: TRBV5-6; clone_size: NA
cdr3_aa: CAWRAGIETQYF; cdr3_nt: TGTGCCTGGAGGGCCGGCATAGAGACCCAGTACTTC; d_call: NA; j_call: TRBJ2-5; v_call: TRBV30; clone_size: NA
cdr3_aa: CASRKGITKNIQYF; cdr3_nt: TGTGCCAGCCGAAAGGGGATAACCAAAAACATTCAGTACTTC; d_call: NA; j_call: TRBJ2-4; v_call: TRBV5-6; clone_size: NA
cdr3_aa: CASTFSGGTDTQYF; cdr3_nt: TGTGCCAGCACCTTTAGCGGTGGCACAGATACGCAGTATTTT; d_call: NA; j_call: TRBJ2-3; v_call: TRBV27; clone_size: NA
cdr3_aa: CASSLRPGRRNTEAFF; cdr3_nt: TGTGCCAGTAGTCTCCGTCCCGGACGGAGGAACACTGAAGCTTTCTTT; d_call: NA; j_call: TRBJ1-1; v_call: TRBV19; clone_size: NA
cdr3_aa: CSVRRWGNQETQYF; cdr3_nt: TGCAGCGTGAGGAGATGGGGGAACCAAGAGACCCAGTACTTC; d_call: NA; j_call: TRBJ2-5; v_call: TRBV29-1; clone_size: once
cdr3_aa: CASSLTGPGELFF; cdr3_nt: TGTGCCAGCAGCCTTACAGGACCCGGGGAGCTGTTTTTT; d_call: NA; j_call: TRBJ2-2; v_call: TRBV6-5; clone_size: NA
cdr3_aa: CASSLTGTGSYEQYF; cdr3_nt: TGTGCCAGCAGCTTAACCGGGACAGGCTCCTACGAGCAGTACTTC; d_call: TRBD1; j_call: TRBJ2-7; v_call: TRBV7-3; clone_size: NA
cdr3_aa: CASSPLGGYGYTF; cdr3_nt: TGTGCCAGCAGCCCCCTGGGTGGCTATGGCTACACCTTC; d_call: NA; j_call: TRBJ1-2; v_call: TRBV7-9; clone_size: NA
cdr3_aa: CASSSDNEQFF; cdr3_nt: TGTGCCAGCAGCTCCGACAATGAGCAGTTCTTC; d_call: NA; j_call: TRBJ2-1; v_call: TRBV7-3; clone_size: NA
cdr3_aa: CAWSGGRKETQYF; cdr3_nt: TGTGCCTGGAGCGGGGGGCGTAAAGAGACCCAGTACTTC; d_call: NA; j_call: TRBJ2-5; v_call: TRBV30; clone_size: NA
cdr3_aa: CSARDGIGQFF; cdr3_nt: TGCAGTGCTAGAGATGGTATTGGGCAGTTCTTC; d_call: NA; j_call: TRBJ2-1; v_call: TRBV20-1; clone_size: NA
cdr3_aa: CASSPGQGSTYEQYF; cdr3_nt: TGCGCCAGCAGCCCCGGACAGGGGTCTACCTACGAGCAGTACTTC; d_call: TRBD1; j_call: TRBJ2-7; v_call: TRBV4-3; clone_size: NA
cdr3_aa: CASSVTQAWGGYTF; cdr3_nt: TGTGCCAGCAGTGTGACCCAGGCCTGGGGAGGCTACACCTTC; d_call: NA; j_call: TRBJ1-2; v_call: TRBV25-1; clone_size: NA
cdr3_aa: CASSLSLGGSYNSPLHF; cdr3_nt: TGTGCCAGCAGTTTATCGCTAGGAGGATCCTATAATTCACCCCTCCACTTT; d_call: NA; j_call: TRBJ1-6; v_call: TRBV27; clone_size: NA
cdr3_aa: CASSQDIRARETQYF; cdr3_nt: TGCGCCAGCAGCCAAGATATCCGGGCCCGAGAGACCCAGTACTTC; d_call: NA; j_call: TRBJ2-5; v_call: TRBV4-3; clone_size: NA
cdr3_aa: CASSPATTGTGVYGYTF; cdr3_nt: TGTGCCAGCAGTCCAGCAACAACGGGTACAGGCGTCTATGGCTACACCTTC; d_call: NA; j_call: TRBJ1-2; v_call: TRBV28; clone_size: NA
cdr3_aa: CSVGTGPTDTQYF; cdr3_nt: TGCAGCGTCGGGACAGGACCCACAGATACGCAGTATTTT; d_call: TRBD1; j_call: TRBJ2-3; v_call: TRBV29-1; clone_size: NA